This T cell receptor (beta chain) was identified in a study of blood T cell repertoires in COVID-19. Study context: COVID-19 samples from acute and convalescent phases originated in the United States, Italy and Spain. In each case, the material was cDNA or gDNA derived from T cells, B-cell-depleted T cells, or PBMCs.

The ends lost 7 bases at V and 4 bases at J; junction bases unmatched: 5. Germline V gene sequence: CDR1 SQVTM, CDR2 ANQGSEA. This CDR3 comprises 13 residues. As processed by the authors: Counts of nucleated cells, estimated from reference gene primer amplification, were obtained. Profiling relied on immunoSEQ multiplex PCR, and the TCRdb table lists in-frame clones only, not all of them. That table supplies the V and J calls and clone size; D and trimming were determined from the DNA. The sample has roughly 110,000 clones, 75% to 90% seen once. One Seattle source followed patients from active infection through their disease course.

This receptor was taken from a woman aged 60-75 years with COVID-19, enrolled during active disease. Material: peripheral blood. The chain joins TRBV29-1 to TRBJ1-4, with TRBD1 identical over 8 bases. The CDR3 here is CSARDRFNEKLFF. CDR3 in DNA: TGCAGCGCTCGGGACAGGTTTAATGAAAAACTGTTTTTT. The variable domain in full, with the rest retrieved from reference TRBV29-1 and TRBJ1-4, is SAVISQKPSRDICQRGTSLTIQCQVDSQVTMMFWYRQQPGQSLTLIATANQGSEATYESGFVIDKFPISRPNLTFSTLTVSNMSPEDSSIYLCSARDRFNEKLFFGSGTQLSVL.